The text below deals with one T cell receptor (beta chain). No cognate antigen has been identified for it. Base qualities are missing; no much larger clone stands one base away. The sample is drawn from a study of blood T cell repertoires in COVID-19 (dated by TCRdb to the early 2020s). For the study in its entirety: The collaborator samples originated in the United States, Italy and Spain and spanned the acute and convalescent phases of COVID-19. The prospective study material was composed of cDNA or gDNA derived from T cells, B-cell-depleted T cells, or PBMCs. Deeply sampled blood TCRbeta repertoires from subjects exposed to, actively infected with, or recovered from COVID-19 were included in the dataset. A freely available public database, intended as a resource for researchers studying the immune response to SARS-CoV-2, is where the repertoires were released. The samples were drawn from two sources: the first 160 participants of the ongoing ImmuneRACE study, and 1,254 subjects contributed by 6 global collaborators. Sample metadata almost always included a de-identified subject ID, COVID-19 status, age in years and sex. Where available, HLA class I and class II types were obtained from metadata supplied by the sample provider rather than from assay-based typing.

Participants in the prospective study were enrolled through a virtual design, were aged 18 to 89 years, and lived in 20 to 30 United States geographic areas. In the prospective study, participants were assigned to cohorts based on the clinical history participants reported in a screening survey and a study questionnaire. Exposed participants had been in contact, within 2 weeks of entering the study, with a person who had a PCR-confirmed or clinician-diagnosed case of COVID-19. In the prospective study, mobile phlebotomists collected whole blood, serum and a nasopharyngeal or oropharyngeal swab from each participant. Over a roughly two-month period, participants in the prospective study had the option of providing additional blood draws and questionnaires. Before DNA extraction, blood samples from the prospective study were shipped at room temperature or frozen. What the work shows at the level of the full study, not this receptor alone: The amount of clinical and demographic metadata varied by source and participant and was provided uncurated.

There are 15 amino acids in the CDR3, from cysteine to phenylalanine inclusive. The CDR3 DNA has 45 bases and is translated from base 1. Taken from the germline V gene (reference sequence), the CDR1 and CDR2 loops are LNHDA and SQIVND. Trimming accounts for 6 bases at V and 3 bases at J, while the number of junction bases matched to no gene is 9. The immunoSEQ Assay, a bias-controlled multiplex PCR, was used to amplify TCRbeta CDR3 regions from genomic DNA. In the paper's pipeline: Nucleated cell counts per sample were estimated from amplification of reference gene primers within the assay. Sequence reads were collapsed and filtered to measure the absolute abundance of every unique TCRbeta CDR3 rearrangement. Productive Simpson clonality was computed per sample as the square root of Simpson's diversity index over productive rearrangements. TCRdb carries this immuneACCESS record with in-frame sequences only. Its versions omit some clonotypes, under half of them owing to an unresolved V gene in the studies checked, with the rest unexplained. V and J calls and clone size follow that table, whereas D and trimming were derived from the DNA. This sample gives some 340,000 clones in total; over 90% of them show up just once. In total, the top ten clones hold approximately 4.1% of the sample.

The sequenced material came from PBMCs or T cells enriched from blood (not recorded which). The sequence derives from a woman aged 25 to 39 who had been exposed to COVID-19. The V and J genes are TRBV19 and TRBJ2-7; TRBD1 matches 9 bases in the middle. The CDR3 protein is CASSFTGTGFYEQYF. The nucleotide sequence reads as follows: TGTGCCAGTAGCTTTACCGGGACAGGGTTCTACGAGCAGTACTTC.